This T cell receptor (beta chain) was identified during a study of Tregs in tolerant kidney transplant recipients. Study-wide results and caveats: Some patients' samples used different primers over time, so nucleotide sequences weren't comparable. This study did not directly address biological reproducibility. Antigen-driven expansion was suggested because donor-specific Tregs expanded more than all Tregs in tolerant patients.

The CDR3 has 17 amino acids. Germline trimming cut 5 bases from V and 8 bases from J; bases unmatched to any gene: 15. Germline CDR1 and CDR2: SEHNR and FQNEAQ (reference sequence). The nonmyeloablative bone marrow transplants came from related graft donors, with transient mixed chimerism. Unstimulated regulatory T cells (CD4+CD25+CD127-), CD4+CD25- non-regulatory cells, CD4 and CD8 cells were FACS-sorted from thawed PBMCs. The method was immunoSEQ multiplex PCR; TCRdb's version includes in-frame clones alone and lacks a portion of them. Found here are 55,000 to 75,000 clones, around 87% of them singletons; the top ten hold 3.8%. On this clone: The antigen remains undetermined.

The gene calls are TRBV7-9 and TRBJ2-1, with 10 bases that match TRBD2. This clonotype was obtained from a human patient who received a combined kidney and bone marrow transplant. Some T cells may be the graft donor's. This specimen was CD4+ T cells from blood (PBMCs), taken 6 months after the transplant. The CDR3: CASSPRWLAGERDEQFF. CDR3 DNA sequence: TGTGCCAGCAGCCCCCGGTGGCTAGCGGGAGAACGGGATGAGCAGTTCTTC.